This TCR beta chain was captured by sequencing in a study of blood T cell repertoires in COVID-19. Only in-frame clones appear in the TCRdb table, and some are missing; sequencing was by immunoSEQ multiplex PCR. The data hold 90,000 to 120,000 clones, with 91% observed a single time. This CDR3 spans 23 amino acids. The sequenced sample was peripheral blood. The V gene is TRBV21-1, the J gene TRBJ2-1; TRBD2, the table's D call, was not compared with the DNA. TRBV21-1 is recorded as a pseudogene. The clonotype comes from a man aged 60-69 years with acute or convalescent COVID-19. CDR3 residues: CASSKEIGSGLAGGPLKYNEQFF. CDR3 bases: TGTGCCAGCAGCAAAGAGATAGGCTCCGGGCTAGCGGGAGGGCCCTTAAAGTACAATGAGCAGTTCTTC.